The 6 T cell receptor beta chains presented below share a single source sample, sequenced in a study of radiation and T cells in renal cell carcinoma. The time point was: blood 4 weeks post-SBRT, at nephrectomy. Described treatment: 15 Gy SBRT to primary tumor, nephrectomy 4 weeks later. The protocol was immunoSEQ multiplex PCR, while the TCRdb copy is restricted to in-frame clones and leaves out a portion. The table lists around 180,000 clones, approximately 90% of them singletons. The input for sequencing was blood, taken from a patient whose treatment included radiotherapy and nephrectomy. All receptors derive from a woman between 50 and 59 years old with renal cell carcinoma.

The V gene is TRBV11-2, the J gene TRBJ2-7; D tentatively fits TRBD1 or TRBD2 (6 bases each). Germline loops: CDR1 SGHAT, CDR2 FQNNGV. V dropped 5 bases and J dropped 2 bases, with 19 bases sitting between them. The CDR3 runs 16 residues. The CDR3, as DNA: TGTGCCAGCAGCCGAACCGGGGGCCTATCACCCTACGAGCAGTACTTC. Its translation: CASSRTGGLSPYEQYF.

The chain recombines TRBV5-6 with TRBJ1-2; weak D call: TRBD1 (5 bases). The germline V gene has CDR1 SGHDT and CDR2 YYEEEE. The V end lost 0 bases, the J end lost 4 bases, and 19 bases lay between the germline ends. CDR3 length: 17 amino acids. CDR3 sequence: CASSLVVGGRESYGYTF. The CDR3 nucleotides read TGTGCCAGCAGCTTGGTTGTCGGCGGCAGGGAAAGCTATGGCTACACCTTC.

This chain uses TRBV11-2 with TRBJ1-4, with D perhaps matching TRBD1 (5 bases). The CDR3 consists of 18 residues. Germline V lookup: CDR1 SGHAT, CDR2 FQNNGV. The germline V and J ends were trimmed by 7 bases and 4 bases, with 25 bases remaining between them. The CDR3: CASTPKLLAQGSNEKLFF. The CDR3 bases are TGTGCCAGCACCCCAAAGCTTCTCGCTCAGGGCAGTAATGAAAAACTGTTTTTT.

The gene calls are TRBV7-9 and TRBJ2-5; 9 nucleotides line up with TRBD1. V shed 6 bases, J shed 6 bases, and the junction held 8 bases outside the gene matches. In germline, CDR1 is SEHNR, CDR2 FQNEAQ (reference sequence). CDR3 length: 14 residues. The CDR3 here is CASSRTQGAQTQYF. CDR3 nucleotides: TGTGCCAGCAGTCGAACACAGGGGGCTCAGACCCAGTACTTC. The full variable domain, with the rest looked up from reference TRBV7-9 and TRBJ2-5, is DTGVSQNPRHKITKRGQNVTFRCDPISEHNRLYWYRQTLGQGPEFLTYFQNEAQLEKSRLLSDRFSAERPKGSFSTLEIQRTEQGDSAMYLCASSRTQGAQTQYFGPGTRLLVL.

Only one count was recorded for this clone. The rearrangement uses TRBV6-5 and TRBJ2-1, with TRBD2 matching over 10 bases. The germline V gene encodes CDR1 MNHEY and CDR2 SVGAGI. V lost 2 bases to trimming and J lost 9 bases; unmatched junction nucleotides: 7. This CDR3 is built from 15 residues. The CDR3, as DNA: TGTGCCAGCAGTTACGGAAGCGGGGGGGTCAGTGAGCAGTTCTTC. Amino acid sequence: CASSYGSGGVSEQFF.

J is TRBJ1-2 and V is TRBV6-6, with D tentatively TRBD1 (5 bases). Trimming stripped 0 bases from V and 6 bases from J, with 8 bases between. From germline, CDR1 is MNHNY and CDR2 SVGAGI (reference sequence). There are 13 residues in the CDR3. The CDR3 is CASSYSTDNGYTF. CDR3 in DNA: TGTGCCAGCAGTTACTCGACAGACAATGGCTACACCTTC.